This is a list of T cell receptor beta chains from one sample in a study of blood T cell repertoires in COVID-19. The method was immunoSEQ multiplex PCR; TCRdb's version includes in-frame clones alone and lacks a portion of them. The sample consists of some 49,000 clones, over 85% of them appearing once. Sample: peripheral blood. Receptors originate from a man aged 70-80 years with active COVID-19. Each CDR3 is given with its conserved first and last residue.

j_call cdr3_length v_call cdr3_aa
TRBJ2-7 15 TRBV7-6 CASSLQGQRFGEQYF
TRBJ2-1 15 TRBV9 CASSVGHLSYNEQFF
TRBJ2-7 15 TRBV7-2 CASSLGRQGTYEQYF
TRBJ1-3 15 TRBV2 CASRRDRVDGNTIYF
TRBJ2-3 14 TRBV7-3 CASSLREAADTQYF
TRBJ1-6 14 TRBV6-6 CASSYSTGSSPLHF
TRBJ2-2 13 TRBV7-6 CASSYQGTGELFF
TRBJ2-2 15 TRBV6-5 CASSYRGPNTGELFF
TRBJ1-5 15 TRBV19 CASSIMRLSNQPQHF
TRBJ1-6 16 TRBV7-8 CASRHGRGARNSPLHF
TRBJ1-2 14 TRBV5-5 CASSTIAGIYGYTF
TRBJ1-2 13 TRBV28 CATPGQGGYGYTF
TRBJ1-5 13 TRBV12-3/TRBV12-4 CASSFGGDQPQHF
TRBJ2-1 13 TRBV19 CASSTSGKDEQFF
TRBJ2-2 14 TRBV24-1 CATSRTGVTGELFF
TRBJ2-3 15 TRBV5-4 CASSPPGGLGSTQYF
TRBJ1-2 15 TRBV9 CASSPRQGPSRGYTF
TRBJ1-2 15 TRBV19 CASSMEGSLNYGYTF
TRBJ2-7 16 TRBV3-1/TRBV3-2 CASSQEAPSYSYEQYF
TRBJ2-1 16 TRBV7-3 CASSLGGGRRGNEQFF
TRBJ2-7 13 TRBV19 CASSWKAGGEQYF
TRBJ2-7 16 TRBV7-2 CASSISLAGGTYEQYF